The entry below describes one T cell receptor beta chain. Sequencing was performed with immunoSEQ multiplex PCR; in TCRdb, only in-frame clones are kept and a portion is missing. The sample includes over 200,000 clones, about 83% of them seen just once. The CDR3 length is 15 residues. Germline V gene data show CDR1 as SQVTM and CDR2 as ANQGSEA. The J segment lost 2 bases and the V segment lost 2 bases, leaving 4 bases of the junction unmatched. This specimen comes from a study of blood T cell repertoires in COVID-19. Followed longitudinally, the Seattle patients had been enrolled during active infection.

The sequenced sample consisted of peripheral blood. This TCR was sampled from a woman aged 25 to 45 with COVID-19, enrolled during active disease. This chain connects TRBV29-1 to TRBJ2-1; 9 bases match TRBD2. CDR3 sequence (DNA): TGCAGCGTTGAAATCCAGCGGGAGGCCTACAATGAGCAGTTCTTC. Translating it yields CSVEIQREAYNEQFF.